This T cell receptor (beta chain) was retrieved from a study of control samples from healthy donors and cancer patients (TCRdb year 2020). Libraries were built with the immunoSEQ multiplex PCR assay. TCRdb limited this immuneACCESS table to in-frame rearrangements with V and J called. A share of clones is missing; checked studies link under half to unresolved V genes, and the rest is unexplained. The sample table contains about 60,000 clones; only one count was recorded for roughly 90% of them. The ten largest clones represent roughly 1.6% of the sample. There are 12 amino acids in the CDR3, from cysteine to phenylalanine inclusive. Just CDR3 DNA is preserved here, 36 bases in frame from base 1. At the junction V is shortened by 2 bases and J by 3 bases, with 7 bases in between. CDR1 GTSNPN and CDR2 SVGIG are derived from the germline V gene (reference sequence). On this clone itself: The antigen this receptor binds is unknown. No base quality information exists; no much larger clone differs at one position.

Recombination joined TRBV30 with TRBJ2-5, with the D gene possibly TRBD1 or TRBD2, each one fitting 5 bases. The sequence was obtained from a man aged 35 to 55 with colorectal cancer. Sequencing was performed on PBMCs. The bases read TGTGCCTGGAGTATGGGGGAAGAGACCCAGTACTTC. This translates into CAWSMGEETQYF.